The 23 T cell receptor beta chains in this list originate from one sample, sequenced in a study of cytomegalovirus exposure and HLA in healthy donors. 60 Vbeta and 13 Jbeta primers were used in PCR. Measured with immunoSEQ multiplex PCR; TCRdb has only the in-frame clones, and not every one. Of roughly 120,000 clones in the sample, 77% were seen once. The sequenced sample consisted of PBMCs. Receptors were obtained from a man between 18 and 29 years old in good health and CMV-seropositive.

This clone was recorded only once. The CDR3 loop is CASSMGGNEKLFF. As DNA, the CDR3 is TGTGCCAGTAGTATGGGAGGAAATGAAAAACTGTTTTTT. V and J are TRBV19 and TRBJ1-4, with D hard to call. Trimming took off 3 bases at V and 5 bases at J, with 7 bases between the two ends. Per germline, CDR1 LNHDA and CDR2 SQIVND (reference sequence). There are 13 residues in the CDR3.

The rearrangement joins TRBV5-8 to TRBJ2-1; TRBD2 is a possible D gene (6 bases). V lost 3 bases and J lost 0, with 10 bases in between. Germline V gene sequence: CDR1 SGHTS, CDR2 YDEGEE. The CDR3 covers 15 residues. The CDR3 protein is CASSSGDSSYNEQFF. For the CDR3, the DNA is TGTGCCAGCAGCTCGGGGGATAGCTCCTACAATGAGCAGTTCTTC. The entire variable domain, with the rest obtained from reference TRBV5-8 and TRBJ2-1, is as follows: EAGVTQSPTHLIKTRGQQATLRCSPISGHTSVYWYQQALGLGLQFLLWYDEGEERNRGNFPPRFSGRQFPNYSSELNVNALELEDSALYLCASSSGDSSYNEQFFGPGTRLTVL.

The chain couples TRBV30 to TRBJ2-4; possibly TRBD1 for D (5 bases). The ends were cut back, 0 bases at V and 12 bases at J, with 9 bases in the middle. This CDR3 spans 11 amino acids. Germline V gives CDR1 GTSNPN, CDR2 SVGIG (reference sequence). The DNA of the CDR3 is TGTGCCTGGAGTGTAGATGACAGTCAGTACTTC. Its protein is CAWSVDDSQYF.

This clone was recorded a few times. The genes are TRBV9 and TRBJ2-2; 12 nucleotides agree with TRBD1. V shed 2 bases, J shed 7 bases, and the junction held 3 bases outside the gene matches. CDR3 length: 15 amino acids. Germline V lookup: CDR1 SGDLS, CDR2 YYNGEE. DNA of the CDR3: TGTGCCAGCAGCGTGGGACAGGGGGCGCGCGGGGAGCTGTTTTTT. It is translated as CASSVGQGARGELFF. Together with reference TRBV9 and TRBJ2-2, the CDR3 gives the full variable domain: DSGVTQTPKHLITATGQRVTLRCSPRSGDLSVYWYQQSLDQGLQFLIQYYNGEERAKGNILERFSAQQFPDLHSELNLSSLELGDSALYFCASSVGQGARGELFFGEGSRLTVL.

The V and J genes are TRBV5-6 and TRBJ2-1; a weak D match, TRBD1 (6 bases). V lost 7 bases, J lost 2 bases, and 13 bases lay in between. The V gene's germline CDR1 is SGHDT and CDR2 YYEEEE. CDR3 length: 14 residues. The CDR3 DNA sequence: TGTGCCAGCGTCCGGGACAAAGCCTACAATGAGCAGTTCTTC. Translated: CASVRDKAYNEQFF. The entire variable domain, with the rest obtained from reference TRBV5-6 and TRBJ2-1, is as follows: DAGVTQSPTHLIKTRGQQVTLRCSPKSGHDTVSWYQQALGQGPQFIFQYYEEEERQRGNFPDRFSGHQFPNYSSELNVNALLLGDSALYLCASVRDKAYNEQFFGPGTRLTVL.

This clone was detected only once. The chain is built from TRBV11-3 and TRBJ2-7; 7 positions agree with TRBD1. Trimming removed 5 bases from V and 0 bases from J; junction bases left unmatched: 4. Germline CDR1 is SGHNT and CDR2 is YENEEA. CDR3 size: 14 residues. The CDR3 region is CASSPGQFSYEQYF. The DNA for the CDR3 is TGTGCCAGCAGCCCGGGACAGTTCTCCTACGAGCAGTACTTC. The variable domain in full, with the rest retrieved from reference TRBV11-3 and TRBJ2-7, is EAGVVQSPRYKIIEKKQPVAFWCNPISGHNTLYWYLQNLGQGPELLIRYENEEAVDDSQLPKDRFSAERLKGVDSTLKIQPAELGDSAVYLCASSPGQFSYEQYFGPGTRLTVT.

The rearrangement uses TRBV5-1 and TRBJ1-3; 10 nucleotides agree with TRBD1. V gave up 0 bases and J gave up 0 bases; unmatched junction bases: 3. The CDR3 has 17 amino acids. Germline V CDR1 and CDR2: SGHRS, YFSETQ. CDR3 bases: TGCGCCAGCAGCTTGGTGGGACAGGGGTCCTCTGGAAACACCATATATTTT. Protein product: CASSLVGQGSSGNTIYF. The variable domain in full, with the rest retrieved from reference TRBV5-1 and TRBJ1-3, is KAGVTQTPRYLIKTRGQQVTLSCSPISGHRSVSWYQQTPGQGLQFLFEYFSETQRNKGNFPGRFSGRQFSNSRSEMNVSTLELGDSALYLCASSLVGQGSSGNTIYFGEGSWLTVV.

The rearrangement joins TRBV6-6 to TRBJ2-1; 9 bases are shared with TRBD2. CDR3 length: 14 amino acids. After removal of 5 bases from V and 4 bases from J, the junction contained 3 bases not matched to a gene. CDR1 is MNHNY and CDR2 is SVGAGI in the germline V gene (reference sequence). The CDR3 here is CASSRSGGYNEQFF. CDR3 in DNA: TGTGCCAGCAGTCGTAGCGGGGGTTACAATGAGCAGTTCTTC.

The CDR3 DNA reads as TGTGCCAGCAGTCTAAGAGACAGGGGACGTTCACCCCTCCACTTT. This sequence encodes CASSLRDRGRSPLHF. The rearrangement links TRBV28 to TRBJ1-6; TRBD1 matches 8 bases. CDR3 size: 15 residues. Trimming at V came to 5 bases and at J to 9 bases, leaving 9 bases not matched to a gene. From germline, CDR1 is MDHEN and CDR2 SYDVKM. The complete variable domain, with remaining parts taken from reference TRBV28 and TRBJ1-6, reads DVKVTQSSRYLVKRTGEKVFLECVQDMDHENMFWYRQDPGLGLRLIYFSYDVKMKEKGDIPEGYSVSREKKERFSLILESASTNQTSMYLCASSLRDRGRSPLHFGNGTRLTVT.

The CDR3 DNA follows: TGTGCCAGCAGCTCGGGACAGGGGAGGAAAAAGCAGTTCTTC. Protein: CASSSGQGRKKQFF. The chain carries TRBV7-2 and TRBJ2-1, with 10 positions matching TRBD1. Germline CDR1 and CDR2: SGHTA and FQGNSA. V shed 4 bases and J 11 bases; nucleotides not matched to a gene: 8. The CDR3 consists of 14 residues.

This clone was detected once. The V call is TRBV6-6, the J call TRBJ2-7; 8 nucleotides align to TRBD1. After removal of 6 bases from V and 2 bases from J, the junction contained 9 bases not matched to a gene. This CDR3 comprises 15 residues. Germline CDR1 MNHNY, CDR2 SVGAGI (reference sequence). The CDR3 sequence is CASRRRDRRAYEQYF. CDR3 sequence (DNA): TGTGCCAGCAGGCGCCGGGACAGGAGGGCCTACGAGCAGTACTTC.

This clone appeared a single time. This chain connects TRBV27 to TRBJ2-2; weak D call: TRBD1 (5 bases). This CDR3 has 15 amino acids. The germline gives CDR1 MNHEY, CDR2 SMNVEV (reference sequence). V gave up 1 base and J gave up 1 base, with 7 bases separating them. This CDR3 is CASSLWTQNTGELFF. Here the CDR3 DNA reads TGTGCCAGCAGTTTATGGACACAGAACACCGGGGAGCTGTTTTTT.

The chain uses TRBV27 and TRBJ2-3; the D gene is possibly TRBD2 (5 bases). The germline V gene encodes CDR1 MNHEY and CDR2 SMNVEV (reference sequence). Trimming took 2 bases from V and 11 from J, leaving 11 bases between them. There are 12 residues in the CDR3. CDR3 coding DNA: TGTGCCAGCAGTTTAGACTACCTAATGCAGTATTTT. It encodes CASSLDYLMQYF.

This chain's CDR3 is CSVTGRATEAFF. The CDR3 nucleotides are TGCAGCGTCACAGGGAGGGCCACTGAAGCTTTCTTT. This rearrangement joins TRBV29-1 to TRBJ1-1; the D gene is possibly TRBD1 (6 bases). Germline-derived CDR1 and CDR2 are SQVTM and ANQGSEA. Trimming pared 6 bases from V and 4 bases from J, leaving 12 bases between. The CDR3 runs to 12 residues.

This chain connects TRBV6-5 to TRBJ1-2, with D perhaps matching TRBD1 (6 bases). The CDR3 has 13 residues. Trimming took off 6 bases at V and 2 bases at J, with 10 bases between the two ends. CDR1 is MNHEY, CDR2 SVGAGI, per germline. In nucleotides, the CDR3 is TGTGCCAGCAGGGCCAGGGGAAACTATGGCTACACCTTC. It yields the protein CASRARGNYGYTF.

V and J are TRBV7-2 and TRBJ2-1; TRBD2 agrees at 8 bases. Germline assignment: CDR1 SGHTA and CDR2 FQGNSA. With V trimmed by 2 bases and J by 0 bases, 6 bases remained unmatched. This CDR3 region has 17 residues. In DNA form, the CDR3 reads TGTGCCAGCAGCTTAATCGCGACTAGCGACTCCTACAATGAGCAGTTCTTC. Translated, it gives CASSLIATSDSYNEQFF.

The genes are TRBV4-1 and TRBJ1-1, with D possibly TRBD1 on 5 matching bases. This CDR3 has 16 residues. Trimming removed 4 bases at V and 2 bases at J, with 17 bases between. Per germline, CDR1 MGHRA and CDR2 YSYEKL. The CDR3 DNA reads TGCGCCAGCAGCCCGCGGTTCGGGGGATCAAACACTGAAGCTTTCTTT. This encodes CASSPRFGGSNTEAFF.

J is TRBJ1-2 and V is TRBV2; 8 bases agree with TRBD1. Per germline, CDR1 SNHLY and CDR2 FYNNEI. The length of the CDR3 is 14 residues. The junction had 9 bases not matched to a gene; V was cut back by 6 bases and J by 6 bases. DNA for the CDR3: TGTGCCAGCAGACTAACAGGGGGTTCTAATGGCTACACCTTC. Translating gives CASRLTGGSNGYTF.

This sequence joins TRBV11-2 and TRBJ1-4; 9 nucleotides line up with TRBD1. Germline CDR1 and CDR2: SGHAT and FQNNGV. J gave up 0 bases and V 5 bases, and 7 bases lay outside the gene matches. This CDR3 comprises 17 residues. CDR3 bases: TGTGCCAGCAGCAGACAGGGGGGCTTTGCAACTAATGAAAAACTGTTTTTT. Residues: CASSRQGGFATNEKLFF.

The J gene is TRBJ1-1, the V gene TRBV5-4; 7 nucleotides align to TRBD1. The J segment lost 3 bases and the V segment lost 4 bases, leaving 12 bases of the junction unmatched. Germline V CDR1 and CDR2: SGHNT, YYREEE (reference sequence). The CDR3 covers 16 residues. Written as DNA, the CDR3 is TGTGCCAGCAGCCTGCCACGAGGGGGCGCGGACACTGAAGCTTTCTTT. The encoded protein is CASSLPRGGADTEAFF.

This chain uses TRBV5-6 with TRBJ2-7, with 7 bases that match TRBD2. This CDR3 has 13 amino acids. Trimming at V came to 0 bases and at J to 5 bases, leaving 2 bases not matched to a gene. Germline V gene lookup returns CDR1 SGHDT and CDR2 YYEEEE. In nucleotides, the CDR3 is TGTGCCAGCAGCTTGGGCGGGAGCAACGAGCAGTACTTC. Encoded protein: CASSLGGSNEQYF. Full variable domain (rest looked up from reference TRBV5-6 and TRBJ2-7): DAGVTQSPTHLIKTRGQQVTLRCSPKSGHDTVSWYQQALGQGPQFIFQYYEEEERQRGNFPDRFSGHQFPNYSSELNVNALLLGDSALYLCASSLGGSNEQYFGPGTRLTVT.

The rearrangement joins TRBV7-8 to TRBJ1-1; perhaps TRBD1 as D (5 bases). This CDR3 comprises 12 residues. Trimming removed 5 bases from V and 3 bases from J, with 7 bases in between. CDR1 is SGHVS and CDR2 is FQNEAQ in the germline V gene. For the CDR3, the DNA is TGTGCCAGCAGCCCCAGGGACACTGAAGCTTTCTTT. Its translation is CASSPRDTEAFF.

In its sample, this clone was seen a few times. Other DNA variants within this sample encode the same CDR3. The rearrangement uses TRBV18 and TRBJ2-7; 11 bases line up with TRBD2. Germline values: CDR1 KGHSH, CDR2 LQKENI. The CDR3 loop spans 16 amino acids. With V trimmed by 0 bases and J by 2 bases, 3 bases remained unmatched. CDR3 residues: CASSPPLAGGPYEQYF. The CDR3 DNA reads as TGTGCCAGCTCACCACCGTTAGCGGGAGGGCCCTACGAGCAGTACTTC.